The 28 T cell receptor beta chains given below trace back to one sample, sequenced in a study of T cell responses to AZD1222 COVID-19 vaccine. Clones were sequenced by immunoSEQ multiplex PCR, and TCRdb holds only the in-frame ones, with some missing. The sample includes under 200,000 clones, 90% to 95% seen only once; the top ten take roughly 4.3%. The sample here was peripheral blood, taken on day 0 of MenACWY control vaccination. Receptors were obtained from an adult in good health.

V is TRBV5-1 and J is TRBJ2-5; D uncertain. Germline CDR1 SGHRS, CDR2 YFSETQ. V was clipped by 4 bases and J by 5 bases, with 12 bases between them. The CDR3 has 13 amino acids. CDR3 DNA: TGCGCCAGCAGCGCGCCCCCATTCGAGACCCAGTACTTC. Translation gives CASSAPPFETQYF.

The gene calls are TRBV6-2 or TRBV6-3 and TRBJ2-2, with 7 nucleotides matching TRBD2. CDR1 MNHEY and CDR2 SVGEGT come from the germline V gene. The CDR3 is 14 residues long. With V trimmed by 1 base and J by 5 bases, 1 base remained unmatched. CDR3 sequence: CASSYLGGTGELFF. CDR3 nucleotide sequence: TGTGCCAGCAGTTACTTGGGGGGGACCGGGGAGCTGTTTTTT.

The chain carries TRBV28 and TRBJ2-4, with 9 bases matching TRBD1. This CDR3 region has 13 residues. Germline CDR1 MDHEN, CDR2 SYDVKM. J gave up 8 bases and V 5 bases, and 4 bases lay outside the gene matches. The CDR3 region has the DNA TGTGCCAGCAGTCCGGGACAGGGTTACATTCAGTACTTC. It translates to CASSPGQGYIQYF.

This chain connects TRBV6-5 to TRBJ2-1; D unclear. CDR3 length: 14 amino acids. CDR1 is MNHEY and CDR2 is SVGAGI in the germline V gene. The V and J ends lost 4 bases and 0 bases respectively, with 7 bases between them. The CDR3 DNA reads TGTGCCAGCAGTTCTCAAAGCTCCTACAATGAGCAGTTCTTC. It encodes CASSSQSSYNEQFF.

V and J are TRBV12-3 or TRBV12-4 and TRBJ2-7; D is unclear. This CDR3 contains 12 residues. The V end was cut by 3 bases, the J end by 3 bases, with 6 bases between. The CDR3 DNA reads as TGTGCCAGCAGTTTCGAGCTCTACGAGCAGTACTTC. Amino acids: CASSFELYEQYF.

This clone was observed a few times. The V gene is TRBV9, the J gene TRBJ1-1; D ambiguous. Per germline, CDR1 SGDLS and CDR2 YYNGEE. CDR3 length: 14 residues. Trimming removed 4 bases at V and 1 base at J, with 11 bases between. The CDR3 sequence is CASSRLDWNTEAFF. CDR3 bases: TGTGCCAGCAGCAGGCTCGACTGGAACACTGAAGCTTTCTTT. Combining the CDR3 with reference TRBV9 and TRBJ1-1 gives the whole variable domain DSGVTQTPKHLITATGQRVTLRCSPRSGDLSVYWYQQSLDQGLQFLIQYYNGEERAKGNILERFSAQQFPDLHSELNLSSLELGDSALYFCASSRLDWNTEAFFGQGTRLTVV.

The chain has TRBV30 and TRBJ2-5; no definite D call. Trimming removed 6 bases from V and 7 bases from J, with 15 bases in between. Germline V gene sequence: CDR1 GTSNPN, CDR2 SVGIG (reference sequence). CDR3 length: 12 amino acids. CDR3 sequence reads: CACLSRGGTQYF. The DNA for the CDR3 is TGTGCCTGCCTGTCACGCGGCGGGACCCAGTACTTC.

J is TRBJ1-2 and V is TRBV28, with a possible D match to TRBD1 (5 bases). Germline values: CDR1 MDHEN, CDR2 SYDVKM. This CDR3 spans 14 amino acids. Trimming took 3 bases from V and 2 from J, leaving 10 bases between them. The CDR3 region has the DNA TGTGCCAGCAGTTTGGGGGGATCAAACTATGGCTACACCTTC. Translated: CASSLGGSNYGYTF.

The chain couples TRBV5-1 to TRBJ2-2; D is possibly TRBD1 (5 bases). The V and J ends lost 7 bases and 1 base respectively, with 11 bases between them. Germline V gene lookup returns CDR1 SGHRS and CDR2 YFSETQ. CDR3 length: 14 residues. The DNA for the CDR3 is TGCGCCAGCTCGGCAACAGGGAACACCGGGGAGCTGTTTTTT. Translated: CASSATGNTGELFF.

The V gene is TRBV3-1 (or the pseudogene TRBV3-2), the J gene TRBJ2-3, with a weak D call TRBD1 (5 bases). Between the trimmed V and J ends, which lost 8 bases and 0 bases, there was a span of 15 bases. The CDR3 is 15 amino acids. CDR1 and CDR2 (germline): LGHDT, YNNKEL (reference sequence). In DNA, the CDR3 is TGTGCCAGCGAACGAGGTGGACATAGCACAGATACGCAGTATTTT. It specifies CASERGGHSTDTQYF.

The CDR3 here is CASSFSNPFGLETQYF. The CDR3 nucleotides are TGTGCCAGCAGCTTTAGTAACCCTTTCGGGCTAGAGACCCAGTACTTC. This rearrangement joins TRBV7-2 to TRBJ2-5; D gene uncertain. V lost 3 bases to trimming and J lost 4 bases, with 18 bases between them. The CDR3 length is 16 residues. The germline V gene encodes CDR1 SGHTA and CDR2 FQGNSA.

This clone was seen a single time. The chain links TRBV7-9 to TRBJ1-5; the match to TRBD1 covers 9 bases. Trimming removed 1 base from V and 7 bases from J; junction bases left unmatched: 11. Germline CDR1 is SEHNR and CDR2 is FQNEAQ (reference sequence). The CDR3 is 17 amino acids. CDR3 DNA sequence: TGTGCCAGCAGCTTAGGGAGGGATGGGACAGGGCGGCAGCCCCAGCATTTT. This gives the protein CASSLGRDGTGRQPQHF. Supplemented by reference TRBV7-9 and TRBJ1-5, the full variable domain reads DTGVSQNPRHKITKRGQNVTFRCDPISEHNRLYWYRQTLGQGPEFLTYFQNEAQLEKSRLLSDRFSAERPKGSFSTLEIQRTEQGDSAMYLCASSLGRDGTGRQPQHFGDGTRLSIL.

The gene calls are TRBV15 and TRBJ2-7; TRBD2 aligns across 13 bases. The CDR3 consists of 17 residues. After removal of 3 bases from V and 3 bases from J, the junction contained 8 bases not matched to a gene. The V gene's germline CDR1 is LNHNV and CDR2 YYDKDF (reference sequence). The CDR3 DNA is TGTGCCACCAGCAGGGGACTAGCGGGATCGTCCGGCTACGAGCAGTACTTC. It translates to CATSRGLAGSSGYEQYF.

The gene calls are TRBV5-4 and TRBJ2-2; 13 bases match TRBD2. Germline loops: CDR1 SGHNT, CDR2 YYREEE (reference sequence). V lost 2 bases to trimming and J lost 7 bases; unmatched junction nucleotides: 5. This CDR3 region has 16 residues. The CDR3 bases are TGTGCCAGCAGCTTCGGGACTAGCGGGAAGAACGGGGAGCTGTTTTTT. It yields the protein CASSFGTSGKNGELFF. The whole variable domain, remainder taken from reference TRBV5-4 and TRBJ2-2, is ETGVTQSPTHLIKTRGQQVTLRCSSQSGHNTVSWYQQALGQGPQFIFQYYREEENGRGNFPPRFSGLQFPNYSSELNVNALELDDSALYLCASSFGTSGKNGELFFGEGSRLTVL.

The CDR3 coding sequence is TGTGCCAGCAGCTCACGGGAGGGGAATCAGCCCCAGCATTTT. This codes for CASSSREGNQPQHF. The chain links TRBV27 to TRBJ1-5; a possible D gene is TRBD1 (5 bases). The V end lost 6 bases, the J end lost 4 bases, and 13 bases lay between the germline ends. The germline CDR1 and CDR2 sequences are MNHEY and SMNVEV (reference sequence). The CDR3 has 14 residues.

The chain joins TRBV30 to TRBJ1-5; maybe TRBD1 (6 bases). V was pared by 2 bases and J by 6 bases, with 11 bases between. Looked up from germline, CDR1 is GTSNPN and CDR2 is SVGIG (reference sequence). The CDR3 is made up of 13 amino acids. The CDR3 sequence: CAWSREGVQPQHF. The CDR3 DNA reads as TGTGCCTGGAGTCGAGAGGGGGTTCAGCCCCAGCATTTT. The full variable domain, in which reference TRBV30 and TRBJ1-5 provide the parts outside the CDR3, is SQTIHQWPATLVQPVGSPLSLECTVEGTSNPNLYWYRQAAGRGLQLLFYSVGIGQISSEVPQNLSASRPQDRQFILSSKKLLLSDSGFYLCAWSREGVQPQHFGDGTRLSIL.

The CDR3 DNA sequence: TGCAGCGTTGATACTGGGACAGGGGCCTACGAGCAGTACTTC. It is translated as CSVDTGTGAYEQYF. V gene TRBV29-1 combines with J gene TRBJ2-7; 10 positions match TRBD1. J gave up 2 bases and V 3 bases, and 4 bases lay outside the gene matches. This CDR3 region has 14 residues. Looked up from germline, CDR1 is SQVTM and CDR2 is ANQGSEA.

This clone was recorded a few times. V is TRBV19 and J is TRBJ2-3; maybe TRBD1 (5 bases). This CDR3 is built from 14 residues. V was cut by 2 bases and J by 4 bases, with 10 bases left in between. CDR1 LNHDA and CDR2 SQIVND come from the germline V gene (reference sequence). DNA of the CDR3: TGTGCCAGTAGTATACAGGCAGGGTCAGATACGCAGTATTTT. The encoded protein is CASSIQAGSDTQYF.

This rearrangement joins TRBV21-1 to TRBJ2-7; no DNA check was done on the table's D call, TRBD2. TRBV21-1 is a pseudogene segment. This CDR3 spans 10 amino acids. This CDR3 is CASPPTEQYF. The CDR3 DNA reads as TGTGCCAGCCCCCCTACCGAGCAGTACTTC.

The rearrangement uses TRBV28 and TRBJ2-3; D is perhaps TRBD2 (6 bases). V lost 2 bases and J lost 13, with 19 bases in between. The CDR3 is 14 residues long. Germline V CDR1 and CDR2: MDHEN, SYDVKM. The CDR3 region has the DNA TGTGCCAGCAGTTTAGATATTCCAGGGACTCATAAGTATTTT. Translation gives CASSLDIPGTHKYF.

The rearrangement joins TRBV19 to TRBJ1-1; the D is unclear. The CDR3 is made up of 13 amino acids. Germline CDR1 reads LNHDA; CDR2 reads SQIVND (reference sequence). V lost 7 bases to trimming and J lost 1 base, with 10 bases between them. The CDR3 region is CASNKRGNTEAFF. For the CDR3, the DNA is TGTGCCAGTAATAAGCGGGGGAACACTGAAGCTTTCTTT. The entire variable domain, with the rest obtained from reference TRBV19 and TRBJ1-1, is as follows: DGGITQSPKYLFRKEGQNVTLSCEQNLNHDAMYWYRQDPGQGLRLIYYSQIVNDFQKGDIAEGYSVSREKKESFPLTVTSAQKNPTAFYLCASNKRGNTEAFFGQGTRLTVV.

J is TRBJ1-2 and V is TRBV7-2; 8 bases fit TRBD1. Germline V lookup: CDR1 SGHTA, CDR2 FQGNSA. The CDR3 totals 14 residues. V lost 0 bases and J lost 8; bases outside the gene matches: 5. CDR3 nucleotide sequence: TGTGCCAGCAGCTTAGCCGGACAGGGTAGAGGCTACACCTTC. Its translation: CASSLAGQGRGYTF. Complete variable domain (other parts from reference TRBV7-2 and TRBJ1-2): GAGVSQSPSNKVTEKGKDVELRCDPISGHTALYWYRQSLGQGLEFLIYFQGNSAPDKSGLPSDRFSAERTGGSVSTLTIQRTQQEDSAVYLCASSLAGQGRGYTFGSGTRLTVV.

The chain recombines TRBV2 with TRBJ2-3, with TRBD2 matching over 8 bases. The CDR3 is 16 amino acids. Germline CDR1 reads SNHLY; CDR2 reads FYNNEI. With 2 bases clipped from V and 0 bases from J, the junction kept 4 bases outside the gene matches. CDR3 nucleotides: TGTGCCAGCAGTGAATTGGCTAGCGGGAGCACAGATACGCAGTATTTT. It specifies CASSELASGSTDTQYF.

The genes are TRBV3-1 (or the pseudogene TRBV3-2) and TRBJ2-7; D perhaps matches TRBD2 (6 bases). The V gene lost 5 bases and the J gene lost 3 bases, with 17 bases spanning the gap. The CDR3 extends over 15 amino acids. Germline V CDR1 and CDR2: LGHDT, YNNKEL (reference sequence). The CDR3 DNA reads as TGTGCCAGCAGCAGTTCTGGGGTGGGGGGCTACGAGCAGTACTTC. This codes for CASSSSGVGGYEQYF.

The sample holds one count of this clone. V gene TRBV29-1 combines with J gene TRBJ2-7, with TRBD2 matching over 8 bases. Trimming removed 6 bases from V and 6 bases from J; junction bases left unmatched: 13. CDR3 length: 14 amino acids. Germline loops: CDR1 SQVTM, CDR2 ANQGSEA. The CDR3 loop is CSVSRGLRGGEQYF. In DNA, the CDR3 is TGCAGCGTCTCCAGGGGCCTTCGGGGGGGCGAGCAGTACTTC.

This clone was seen just once. The CDR3 sequence: CASSEAGPLDGYTF. DNA of the CDR3: TGTGCCAGCAGTGAAGCCGGGCCCCTCGATGGCTACACCTTC. The gene calls are TRBV2 and TRBJ1-2; no definite D call. Germline-derived CDR1 and CDR2 are SNHLY and FYNNEI. The CDR3 has 14 amino acids. Trimming stripped 0 bases from V and 6 bases from J, with 11 bases between.

The chain has TRBV11-3 and TRBJ1-1; no definite D call. Trimming removed 5 bases at V and 8 bases at J, with 12 bases between. The CDR3 contains 12 residues. Per the germline V gene, CDR1 is SGHNT and CDR2 is YENEEA. The chain's CDR3 is CASSRSQAEAFF. The CDR3 DNA follows: TGTGCCAGCAGCCGGTCTCAGGCGGAAGCTTTCTTT.

The chain recombines TRBV13 with TRBJ2-2; D unresolved. The V gene's germline CDR1 is PRHDT and CDR2 FYEKMQ (reference sequence). The CDR3 contains 16 residues. Trimming pared 5 bases from V and 6 bases from J, leaving 19 bases between. The CDR3 reads CASSGRIRLVAGELFF. CDR3 bases: TGTGCCAGCAGCGGCCGGATCCGACTGGTAGCCGGGGAGCTGTTTTTT.